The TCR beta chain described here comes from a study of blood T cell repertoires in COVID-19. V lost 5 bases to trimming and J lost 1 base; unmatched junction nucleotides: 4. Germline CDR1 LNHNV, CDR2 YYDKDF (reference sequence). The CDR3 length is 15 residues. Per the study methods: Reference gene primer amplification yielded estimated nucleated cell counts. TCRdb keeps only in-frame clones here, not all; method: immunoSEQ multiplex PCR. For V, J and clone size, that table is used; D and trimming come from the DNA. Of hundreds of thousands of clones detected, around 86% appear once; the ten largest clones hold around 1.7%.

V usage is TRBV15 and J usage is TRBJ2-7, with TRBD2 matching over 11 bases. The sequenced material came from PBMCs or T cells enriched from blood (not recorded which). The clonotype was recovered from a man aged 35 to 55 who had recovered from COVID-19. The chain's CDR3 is CATSVTSGASYEQYF. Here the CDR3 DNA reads TGTGCCACCAGCGTGACTAGCGGGGCTTCCTACGAGCAGTACTTC.